This T cell receptor beta chain was identified during a study of T cell responses to AZD1222 COVID-19 vaccine. General study findings and limits: As reported, nearly half of all spike-specific TCRs target variant regions that are unmutated. Vaccine-related CD4 TCRs covered spike, predominating at 160-218 and 743-854. At baseline, seropositivity was found in only a handful of AZD1222 recipients. Possibly, clonal diversity was underestimated; donors were largely white British and included more females.

A note on this clone: As yet, its antigen is unknown.

CDR3 length: 13 amino acids. V was shortened by 7 bases and J by 4 bases, with 11 bases between the two germline ends. Germline assignment: CDR1 ENHRY and CDR2 SYGVKD. This table comes from immunoSEQ multiplex PCR, and its TCRdb copy is limited to in-frame clones, with some not included. In the table there are 140,000 to 150,000 clones, 80% to 95% of which are singletons. The receptor's source is an adult in good health. The starting material was peripheral blood, obtained on day 0 of MenACWY control vaccination. V and J are TRBV10-3 and TRBJ1-5; a weak D match, TRBD1 (5 bases). DNA for the CDR3: TGTGCCATCAAGGGTGACAGTAATCAGCCCCAGCATTTT. This translates into CAIKGDSNQPQHF.